The 25 T cell receptor beta chains given below trace back to one sample, sequenced in a study of technical replicates of blood from a handful of donors. The data were produced by immunoSEQ multiplex PCR, yet TCRdb's version contains in-frame clones alone and is incomplete. This repertoire shows 65,000 to 80,000 clones, around 97% found once; its top ten account for about 0.24%. Sequenced: T cells isolated from PBMCs. All receptors come from a human donor in good health.

This chain joins TRBV5-6 and TRBJ2-3; 8 bases agree with TRBD2. The junction had 6 bases not matched to a gene; V was cut back by 7 bases and J by 2 bases. Germline V gene sequence: CDR1 SGHDT, CDR2 YYEEEE. The CDR3 is 14 amino acids. For the CDR3, the DNA is TGTGCCAGCTTCCCGGGACTAGACACAGATACGCAGTATTTT. Protein sequence: CASFPGLDTDTQYF.

This chain joins TRBV7-2 and TRBJ1-1, with 7 bases aligning to TRBD1. The V gene's germline CDR1 is SGHTA and CDR2 FQGNSA. CDR3 length equals 14 residues. After removal of 5 bases from V and 7 bases from J, the junction contained 10 bases not matched to a gene. CDR3 region: CASSTLQGRSEAFF. The CDR3 DNA follows: TGTGCCAGCAGCACCTTACAGGGGAGGAGTGAAGCTTTCTTT.

The rearrangement links TRBV7-3 to TRBJ2-3; the D gene is possibly TRBD1 (7 bases). V was cut by 11 bases and J by 2 bases, with 17 bases left in between. CDR1 is SGHTA, CDR2 FQGTGA, per germline. The CDR3 contains 14 residues. The CDR3 loop reads CAGGQAGLTDTQYF. Written as DNA, the CDR3 is TGTGCCGGCGGACAGGCGGGGCTCACAGATACGCAGTATTTT.

The V gene is TRBV11-2, the J gene TRBJ2-7; a weak D match, TRBD2 (5 bases). Between the trimmed V and J ends, which lost 5 bases and 1 base, there was a span of 12 bases. The germline V gene encodes CDR1 SGHAT and CDR2 FQNNGV. The CDR3 totals 14 residues. The CDR3 nucleotides are TGTGCCAGCAGCCCCACGCCGGGATCCTACGAGCAGTACTTC. Translated, it gives CASSPTPGSYEQYF.

The rearrangement joins TRBV9 to TRBJ1-1; D is perhaps TRBD1 (6 bases). In germline, CDR1 is SGDLS, CDR2 YYNGEE. The CDR3 is made up of 14 amino acids. Trimming removed 0 bases from V and 5 bases from J, with 11 bases in between. The CDR3 DNA sequence: TGTGCCAGCAGCGTAGGCAGGGGACGGACTGAAGCTTTCTTT. The encoded protein is CASSVGRGRTEAFF.

J is TRBJ1-1 and V is TRBV2; D gene uncertain. The CDR3 has 12 residues. Trimming stripped 7 bases from V and 9 bases from J, with 15 bases between. The V gene's germline CDR1 is SNHLY and CDR2 FYNNEI. CDR3 DNA sequence: TGTGCCAGCATTTCCCAAGGAGTCAAAGCTTTCTTT. This sequence encodes CASISQGVKAFF.

This clone is a singleton in its sample. The chain combines TRBV9 with TRBJ2-7, with D possibly TRBD1 on 6 matching bases. Trimming pared 0 bases from V and 2 bases from J, leaving 12 bases between. Germline V gene data show CDR1 as SGDLS and CDR2 as YYNGEE. This CDR3 is 15 amino acids long. The CDR3, as DNA: TGTGCCAGCAGCGTAGGGGACACTCGTACCTACGAGCAGTACTTC. Its protein product is CASSVGDTRTYEQYF.

This chain joins TRBV6-5 and TRBJ1-1; 8 bases fit TRBD1. Per the germline V gene, CDR1 is MNHEY and CDR2 is SVGAGI. Trimming removed 2 bases from V and 13 bases from J; junction bases left unmatched: 6. The CDR3 contains 12 residues. CDR3 coding DNA: TGTGCCAGCAGTTACCTAGGACAGGGATTTTTCTTT. Translating it yields CASSYLGQGFFF.

V usage is TRBV6-5 and J usage is TRBJ2-5, with 7 bases aligning to TRBD1. Trimming took 6 bases from V and 2 from J; bases not matched to a gene: 6. Per the germline V gene, CDR1 is MNHEY and CDR2 is SVGAGI. CDR3 size: 14 residues. The CDR3 loop is CASRSQGRQETQYF. The CDR3 DNA sequence: TGTGCCAGCAGGTCACAGGGGAGACAAGAGACCCAGTACTTC.

The V gene is TRBV19, the J gene TRBJ2-3; 7 bases match TRBD1. J gave up 2 bases and V 3 bases, and 8 bases lay outside the gene matches. There are 16 residues in the CDR3. Germline V gives CDR1 LNHDA, CDR2 SQIVND (reference sequence). CDR3 nucleotides: TGTGCCAGTAGTATTACAGGGGTTTCGTACACAGATACGCAGTATTTT. Translation gives CASSITGVSYTDTQYF.

The CDR3 DNA reads TGTGCCAGCTCACCAGGACGACAGCAAGAGACCCAGTACTTC. This encodes CASSPGRQQETQYF. The chain recombines TRBV18 with TRBJ2-5; TRBD1 might be the D (5 bases). V lost 2 bases and J 2 bases, leaving 9 bases between the germline ends. CDR3 length equals 14 residues. Germline CDR1 reads KGHSH; CDR2 reads LQKENI.

This clone was recorded only once. This sequence joins TRBV4-1 and TRBJ2-5; D may be TRBD1 (6 bases). Per the germline V gene, CDR1 is MGHRA and CDR2 is YSYEKL. This CDR3 has 14 amino acids. V was cut by 4 bases and J by 2 bases, with 11 bases left in between. CDR3 region: CASSRTETQETQYF. The CDR3 DNA sequence: TGCGCCAGCAGCCGGACAGAAACGCAAGAGACCCAGTACTTC.

The chain carries TRBV29-1 and TRBJ2-7; 11 positions agree with TRBD1. CDR3 size: 13 residues. From germline, CDR1 is SQVTM and CDR2 ANQGSEA. With V trimmed by 3 bases and J by 4 bases, 2 bases remained unmatched. CDR3 nucleotides: TGCAGCGTTGAGGGGACAGGGGGTTACGAGCAGTACTTC. It encodes CSVEGTGGYEQYF.

This clone showed up just a few times. The rearrangement links TRBV28 to TRBJ1-5, with D tentatively TRBD1 (6 bases). This CDR3 is 12 amino acids long. The V end lost 0 bases, the J end lost 9 bases, and 6 bases lay between the germline ends. The V gene's germline CDR1 is MDHEN and CDR2 SYDVKM. CDR3 sequence reads: CASSLWDRPQHF. The CDR3 bases are TGTGCCAGCAGTTTATGGGACAGGCCCCAGCATTTT.

This CDR3 is CSVELGETPLYTDEQFF. The CDR3 bases are TGCAGCGTTGAGCTTGGAGAAACCCCCCTCTACACCGATGAGCAGTTCTTC. The rearrangement links TRBV29-1 to TRBJ2-1, with D uncertain. This CDR3 has 17 residues. The ends were cut back, 3 bases at V and 8 bases at J, with 26 bases in the middle. Germline CDR1 SQVTM, CDR2 ANQGSEA.

The chain has TRBV30 and TRBJ1-4, with D hard to call. This CDR3 comprises 15 residues. CDR1 is GTSNPN and CDR2 is SVGIG in the germline V gene (reference sequence). Trimming stripped 1 base from V and 8 bases from J, with 17 bases between. The CDR3 DNA is TGTGCCTGGAGTGCGGAAGATCGGATAGCCGAAAAACTGTTTTTT. Translating gives CAWSAEDRIAEKLFF. Filled out from reference TRBV30 and TRBJ1-4, the complete variable domain reads SQTIHQWPATLVQPVGSPLSLECTVEGTSNPNLYWYRQAAGRGLQLLFYSVGIGQISSEVPQNLSASRPQDRQFILSSKKLLLSDSGFYLCAWSAEDRIAEKLFFGSGTQLSVL.

V is TRBV6-1 and J is TRBJ2-7; TRBD2 aligns across 8 bases. The germline CDR1 and CDR2 sequences are MNHNS and SASEGT. The CDR3 sequence is 15 residues long. Trimming cost V 8 bases and J 5 bases; bases outside gene matches: 14. As DNA, the CDR3 is TGTGCCAGCGCTGCTGCGGAGCGGGAGTTGGACGAGCAGTACTTC. Translation: CASAAAERELDEQYF.

The chain is built from TRBV11-3 and TRBJ2-1; 9 positions agree with TRBD2. CDR3 length: 17 amino acids. V trimming: 1 base; J trimming: 4 bases; junction bases outside the gene matches: 8. The germline gives CDR1 SGHNT, CDR2 YENEEA. Written as DNA, the CDR3 is TGTGCCAGCAGCTTAGTTAGCGGGAGCGGGGGGTACAATGAGCAGTTCTTC. It encodes CASSLVSGSGGYNEQFF.

This sequence joins TRBV30 and TRBJ2-7; D unresolved. Between the trimmed V and J ends, which lost 4 bases and 2 bases, there was a span of 9 bases. Germline V gene sequence: CDR1 GTSNPN, CDR2 SVGIG (reference sequence). This CDR3 is built from 12 residues. DNA for the CDR3: TGTGCCTGGAACTATGACGCCTACGAGCAGTACTTC. Translated, it gives CAWNYDAYEQYF. Variable domain in full (rest from reference TRBV30 and TRBJ2-7): SQTIHQWPATLVQPVGSPLSLECTVEGTSNPNLYWYRQAAGRGLQLLFYSVGIGQISSEVPQNLSASRPQDRQFILSSKKLLLSDSGFYLCAWNYDAYEQYFGPGTRLTVT.

The rearrangement uses TRBV9 and TRBJ2-2; D unclear. In germline, CDR1 is SGDLS, CDR2 YYNGEE. The germline V and J ends were trimmed by 0 bases and 1 base, with 10 bases remaining between them. The length of the CDR3 is 16 residues. CDR3 in DNA: TGTGCCAGCAGCGTAGACTCTCCCGTGAACACCGGGGAGCTGTTTTTT. Protein: CASSVDSPVNTGELFF.

The rearrangement joins TRBV27 to TRBJ2-7; TRBD1 agrees at 10 bases. V was pared by 7 bases and J by 5 bases, with 11 bases of the junction left unmatched. Per the germline V gene, CDR1 is MNHEY and CDR2 is SMNVEV (reference sequence). This CDR3 is 15 amino acids long. CDR3 DNA sequence: TGTGCCAGCACTTACCTGACAGGGGGCACGAACGAGCAGTACTTC. Translation gives CASTYLTGGTNEQYF.

The chain has TRBV28 and TRBJ1-1, with 8 bases matching TRBD1. Trimming took 6 bases from V and 1 from J; bases not matched to a gene: 16. Germline values: CDR1 MDHEN, CDR2 SYDVKM. The CDR3 has 18 amino acids. This CDR3 reads CASSGPRQGSRTNTEAFF. For the CDR3, the DNA is TGTGCCAGCAGCGGACCTCGACAGGGGAGTAGGACGAACACTGAAGCTTTCTTT.

The J gene is TRBJ2-2, the V gene TRBV6-6; tentative D call: TRBD2 (5 bases). From germline, CDR1 is MNHNY and CDR2 SVGAGI (reference sequence). The CDR3 is 14 residues long. V was clipped by 6 bases and J by 1 base, with 9 bases between them. CDR3 coding DNA: TGTGCCAGCAGGGCCAGCGGGAACACCGGGGAGCTGTTTTTT. This gives the protein CASRASGNTGELFF.

V usage is TRBV7-9 and J usage is TRBJ1-2; no reliable D call. This CDR3 has 13 residues. The germline V gene has CDR1 SEHNR and CDR2 FQNEAQ (reference sequence). V was clipped by 5 bases and J by 4 bases, with 11 bases between them. CDR3 in amino acids: CASSPPSAYGYTF. The CDR3 coding sequence is TGTGCCAGCAGCCCCCCCAGTGCCTATGGCTACACCTTC. Filled out from reference TRBV7-9 and TRBJ1-2, the complete variable domain reads DTGVSQNPRHKITKRGQNVTFRCDPISEHNRLYWYRQTLGQGPEFLTYFQNEAQLEKSRLLSDRFSAERPKGSFSTLEIQRTEQGDSAMYLCASSPPSAYGYTFGSGTRLTVV.

The J gene is TRBJ2-1, the V gene TRBV21-1; the table calls TRBD2, which could not be checked here. TRBV21-1 is described as a pseudogene. CDR3 size: 18 residues. Here the CDR3 reads CASSEGTSGRGSYNEQFF. The CDR3 region has the DNA TGTGCCAGCAGCGAAGGGACTAGCGGGAGGGGGTCCTACAATGAGCAGTTCTTC.